The clone carrying this T cell receptor beta chain has a handful of counts. The antigen is not known. These data originate in a study of blood T cells in healthy people across ages. Study outcomes and limitations: Greater diversity and more naive CD4+ cells were seen in long-lived donors than in aged donors.

The V gene lost 3 bases and the J gene lost 0 bases, with 14 bases spanning the gap. The CDR3 length is 16 residues. The germline V gene has CDR1 DFQATT and CDR2 SNEGSKA (reference sequence). A J-beta primer mix and a sample-barcoded 5' primer were used in a second PCR of roughly 6 to 12 cycles. TCRdb passed the 5' RACE reads through MiXCR, listing each CDR3 protein once. Among hundreds of thousands of distinct CDR3 sequences, less than 35% were seen once, and the ten largest hold 15% to 20%. The receptor was isolated from a woman aged 80 or older in good health. The V and J genes are TRBV20-1 and TRBJ1-4; the D is unclear. The sample comprised blood. DNA for the CDR3: TGCAGTGCTAGCTTTCCAAGCCAAACAACTAATGAAAAACTGTTTTTT. It yields the protein CSASFPSQTTNEKLFF.